There are a few counts of the clone carrying this T cell receptor beta chain. Its specificity is unknown. CD4+ T cells from unexposed donors were obtained before the COVID-19 pandemic (2011-2018). After nine to ten days of culture, CD4+ T cells were isolated. The table came from immunoSEQ multiplex PCR; TCRdb's copy has only in-frame clones and leaves some out. Of about 12,000 clones in the sample, 69% were seen once. This sample is part of a study of CD4 T cells in relation to SARS-CoV-2 and coronaviruses. Across the study: PBMCs were cultured with antigen for roughly 10 days before TCR beta sequencing. Crossreactive spike epitopes shared across donors were mapped to their HLA restriction.

This receptor was obtained from a human donor in good health. The sequencing input was CD4+ T cells from PBMCs, cultured in vitro.

In nucleotides, the CDR3 is TGTGCCAGCAGCTTAGAAGGCGCTACCGGGGAGCTGTTTTTT. This codes for CASSLEGATGELFF. This sequence joins TRBV11-2 and TRBJ2-2, with D unclear. Looked up from germline, CDR1 is SGHAT and CDR2 is FQNNGV. The germline V and J ends were trimmed by 0 bases and 5 bases, with 7 bases remaining between them. The CDR3 consists of 14 residues.